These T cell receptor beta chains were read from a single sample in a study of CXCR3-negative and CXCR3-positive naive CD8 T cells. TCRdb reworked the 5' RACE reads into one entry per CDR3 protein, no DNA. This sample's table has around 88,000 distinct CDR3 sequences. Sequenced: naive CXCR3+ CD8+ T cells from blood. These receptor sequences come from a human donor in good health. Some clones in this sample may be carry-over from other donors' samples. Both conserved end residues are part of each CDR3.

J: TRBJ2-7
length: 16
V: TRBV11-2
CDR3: CASSLVPSGHLYEQYF

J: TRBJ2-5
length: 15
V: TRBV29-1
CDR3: CSVLFAPPFWETQYF

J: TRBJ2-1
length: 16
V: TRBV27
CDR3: CASSLSGQTSYNEQFF

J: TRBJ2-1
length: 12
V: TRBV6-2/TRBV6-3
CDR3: CASSYSRDEQFF

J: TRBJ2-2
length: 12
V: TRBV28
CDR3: CASTPNTGELFF

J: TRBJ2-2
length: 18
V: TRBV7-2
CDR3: CASSLVSARQLNTGELFF

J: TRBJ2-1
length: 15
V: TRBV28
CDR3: CASSLVRGQYNEQFF

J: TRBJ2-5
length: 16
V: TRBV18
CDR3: CASSPLVSQLQETQYF

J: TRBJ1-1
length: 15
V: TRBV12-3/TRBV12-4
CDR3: CASRAYGQGATEAFF

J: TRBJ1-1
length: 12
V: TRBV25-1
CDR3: CASAGTGSEAFF

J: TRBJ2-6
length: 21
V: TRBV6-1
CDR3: CASSEWAGSRYVGSGANVLTF

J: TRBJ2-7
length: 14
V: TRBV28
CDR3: CASSLLGARYEQYF

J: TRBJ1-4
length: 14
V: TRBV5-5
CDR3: CASSFGFGHEKLFF

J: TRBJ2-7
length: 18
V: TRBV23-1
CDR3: CASSQILTTGQICYEQYF

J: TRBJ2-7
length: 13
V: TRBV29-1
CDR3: CSVEDRGTYEQYF

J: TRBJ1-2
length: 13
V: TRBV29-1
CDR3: CSVPLTGSYGYTF

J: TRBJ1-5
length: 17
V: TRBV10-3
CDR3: CATRGGTLQSSNQPQHF

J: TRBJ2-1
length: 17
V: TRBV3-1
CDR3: CASSQALAGGSYNEQFF

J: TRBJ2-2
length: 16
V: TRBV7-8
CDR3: CASSSGQGSNTGELFF

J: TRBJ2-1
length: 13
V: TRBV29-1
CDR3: CSVRTDSYNEQFF

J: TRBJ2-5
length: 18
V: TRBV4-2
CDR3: CASSQGLAGEPTQETQYF

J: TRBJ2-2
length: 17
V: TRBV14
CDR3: CASSQDFGGGVSGELFF

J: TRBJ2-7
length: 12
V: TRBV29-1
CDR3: CSVISGEYEQYF

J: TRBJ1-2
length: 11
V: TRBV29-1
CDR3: CSVAVNYGYTF

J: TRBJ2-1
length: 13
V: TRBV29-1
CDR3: CSVGNGGYGEQFF

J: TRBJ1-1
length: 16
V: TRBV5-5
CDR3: CASSLVEGGPNTEAFF

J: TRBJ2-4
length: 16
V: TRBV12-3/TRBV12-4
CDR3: CASSPRQDPHKNIQYF

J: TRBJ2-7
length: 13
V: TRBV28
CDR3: CASSSRFGDEQYF

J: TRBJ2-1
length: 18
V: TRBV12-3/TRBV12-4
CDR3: CASTGTSGVLSSYNEQFF

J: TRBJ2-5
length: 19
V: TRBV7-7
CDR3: CASSPDVDGGRWKRETQYF

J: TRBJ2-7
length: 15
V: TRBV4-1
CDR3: CASSQDTSGTYEQYF

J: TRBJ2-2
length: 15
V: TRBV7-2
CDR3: CASSRTGGNTGELFF

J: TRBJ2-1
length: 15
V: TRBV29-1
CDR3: CSVEGPGGDIYEQFF

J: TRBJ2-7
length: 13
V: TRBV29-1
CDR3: CSVARDSKIEQYF

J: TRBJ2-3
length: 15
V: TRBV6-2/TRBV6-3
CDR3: CASSFSGGSTDTQYF

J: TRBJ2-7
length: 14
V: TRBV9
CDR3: CASSVAADSYEQYF

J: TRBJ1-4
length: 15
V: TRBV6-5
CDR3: CASSQGTAQNEKLFF

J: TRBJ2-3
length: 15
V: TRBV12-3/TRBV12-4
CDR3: CASSSGSFGTDTQYF

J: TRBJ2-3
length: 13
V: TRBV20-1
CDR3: CSATDYRGQKQYF

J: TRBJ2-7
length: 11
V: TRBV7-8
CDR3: CASSPAGEQYF

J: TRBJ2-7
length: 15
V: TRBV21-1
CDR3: CASRYSPVGRYEQYF